Listed below are T cell receptor beta chains from one sample, sequenced in a study of blood T cell repertoires in COVID-19. The method was immunoSEQ multiplex PCR; TCRdb's version includes in-frame clones alone and lacks a portion of them. This table has approximately 360,000 clones, over 80% appearing once. Sample: PBMCs or T cells enriched from blood (not recorded which). The receptors shown here come from a woman between 50 and 59 years old who had recovered from COVID-19. Each CDR3 is given with its conserved first and last residue. Fields, in order: D gene, J gene, clone size, V gene, CDR3 DNA, CDR3 protein. A D gene is named only where the DNA matches it firmly. Not every row has a clone size; where given, it reads once, few, many or a size class.

D gene: -; J gene: TRBJ1-1; clone size: once; V gene: TRBV15; CDR3 DNA: TGTGCCACCAGCTTAGGCGGGGTAACCACTGAAGCTTTCTTT; CDR3 protein: CATSLGGVTTEAFF
D gene: TRBD2; J gene: TRBJ2-3; clone size: -; V gene: TRBV19; CDR3 DNA: TGTGCCAGTAGTACAATAGCGGGGGGGCCGGCAGATACGCAGTATTTT; CDR3 protein: CASSTIAGGPADTQYF
D gene: -; J gene: TRBJ1-2; clone size: -; V gene: TRBV14; CDR3 DNA: TGTGCCAGCAGCCAAGATATACAACAGATCTATGGCTACACCTTC; CDR3 protein: CASSQDIQQIYGYTF
D gene: -; J gene: TRBJ2-7; clone size: -; V gene: TRBV30; CDR3 DNA: TGTGCCTGGAGTAGCCCCGGCAGGCTCCAGTACTTC; CDR3 protein: CAWSSPGRLQYF
D gene: TRBD1; J gene: TRBJ1-1; clone size: -; V gene: TRBV29-1; CDR3 DNA: TGCAGCGCTGAGGGACAGGGACGGACTGAAGCTTTCTTT; CDR3 protein: CSAEGQGRTEAFF
D gene: TRBD2; J gene: TRBJ2-3; clone size: -; V gene: TRBV7-3; CDR3 DNA: TGTGCCAGCAGCTCACCTTTAGGACTAGCGGGGGGAAACCTGGGCACAGATACGCAGTATTTT; CDR3 protein: CASSSPLGLAGGNLGTDTQYF
D gene: -; J gene: TRBJ1-5; clone size: once; V gene: TRBV6-5; CDR3 DNA: TGTGCCAGCGCAACAGGGCCCGTTCCAGCCCAGCATTTT; CDR3 protein: CASATGPVPAQHF
D gene: TRBD2; J gene: TRBJ2-1; clone size: once; V gene: TRBV11-2; CDR3 DNA: TGTGCCAGCAGCCACCTAGCGGGGGGAGGGGATGAGCAGTTCTTC; CDR3 protein: CASSHLAGGGDEQFF
D gene: -; J gene: TRBJ1-5; clone size: -; V gene: TRBV6-2/TRBV6-3; CDR3 DNA: TGTGCCAGCAGTCAGGCACAGGTGTTCACTCAGCCCCAGCATTTT; CDR3 protein: CASSQAQVFTQPQHF
D gene: -; J gene: TRBJ1-2; clone size: once; V gene: TRBV7-2; CDR3 DNA: TGTGCCAGCAGCTTAGAGGGGGGGTATGGCTACACCTTC; CDR3 protein: CASSLEGGYGYTF
D gene: -; J gene: TRBJ1-3; clone size: -; V gene: TRBV7-2; CDR3 DNA: TGTGCCAGCAGCCCGACCGGAGGGGCTGGAAACACCATATATTTT; CDR3 protein: CASSPTGGAGNTIYF
D gene: TRBD1; J gene: TRBJ2-5; clone size: -; V gene: TRBV30; CDR3 DNA: TGTGCCTGGAGAGTAAGGGGGCGAGAGACCCAGTACTTC; CDR3 protein: CAWRVRGRETQYF
D gene: -; J gene: TRBJ1-2; clone size: -; V gene: TRBV20-1; CDR3 DNA: TGCAGTGCCAGGGAGGCAGGGCGCTCCTTC; CDR3 protein: CSAREAGRSF
D gene: -; J gene: TRBJ1-6; clone size: -; V gene: TRBV4-1; CDR3 DNA: TGCGCCAGCAGCCCATTCCGGGAGTCCTATAATTCACCCCTCCACTTT; CDR3 protein: CASSPFRESYNSPLHF
D gene: -; J gene: TRBJ1-2; clone size: -; V gene: TRBV30; CDR3 DNA: TGTGCCTGGAGTGTACAGCCGGCCATCTATGGCTACACCTTC; CDR3 protein: CAWSVQPAIYGYTF
D gene: -; J gene: TRBJ1-2; clone size: -; V gene: TRBV28; CDR3 DNA: TGTGCCAGCAGTTCCGTCCGGGGCTATGGCTACACCTTC; CDR3 protein: CASSSVRGYGYTF
D gene: -; J gene: TRBJ1-1; clone size: -; V gene: TRBV24-1; CDR3 DNA: TGTGCCACCAGGCCGCGGGGCAGGGAAGCTTTCTTT; CDR3 protein: CATRPRGREAFF
D gene: -; J gene: TRBJ1-4; clone size: once; V gene: TRBV30; CDR3 DNA: TGTGCCTGGAGTTCTGGGGGGAAAGAAGAAAAACTGTTTTTT; CDR3 protein: CAWSSGGKEEKLFF
D gene: TRBD1; J gene: TRBJ1-1; clone size: -; V gene: TRBV7-8; CDR3 DNA: TGTGCCAGCAGCCCCAGATATCCGGGACAGCGTTTGAACACTGAAGCTTTCTTT; CDR3 protein: CASSPRYPGQRLNTEAFF
D gene: TRBD1; J gene: TRBJ1-5; clone size: -; V gene: TRBV5-1; CDR3 DNA: TGCGCCAGCAGCTCGGGACAGGCCAATCAGCCCCAGCATTTT; CDR3 protein: CASSSGQANQPQHF
D gene: TRBD1; J gene: TRBJ2-7; clone size: -; V gene: TRBV2; CDR3 DNA: TGTGCTTGGGGACAGGGGGCCTACGAGCAGTACTTC; CDR3 protein: CAWGQGAYEQYF
D gene: -; J gene: TRBJ1-4; clone size: -; V gene: TRBV18; CDR3 DNA: TGTGCCAGCTCACCACCGAGCAGGCGGGGTGGTGCAACTAATGAAAAACTGTTTTTT; CDR3 protein: CASSPPSRRGGATNEKLFF
D gene: TRBD1; J gene: TRBJ1-3; clone size: -; V gene: TRBV4-3; CDR3 DNA: TGCGCCAGCAGCCAAGATTGGGCAGGGGGCATCGCGGGCGGAAACACCATATATTTT; CDR3 protein: CASSQDWAGGIAGGNTIYF
D gene: -; J gene: TRBJ1-6; clone size: -; V gene: TRBV7-9; CDR3 DNA: TGTGCCAGCAGCTTAGCTTTGGGGGGTTCACCCCTCCACTTT; CDR3 protein: CASSLALGGSPLHF
D gene: -; J gene: TRBJ2-2; clone size: few; V gene: TRBV5-4; CDR3 DNA: TGTGCCAGCAGCTTGGAGTCAGGGAACACCGGGGAGCTGTTTTTT; CDR3 protein: CASSLESGNTGELFF
D gene: -; J gene: TRBJ1-1; clone size: -; V gene: TRBV19; CDR3 DNA: TGTGCCAGTAGTATGGGTAGCAATTTAAGGGAGAAAGCTTTCTTT; CDR3 protein: CASSMGSNLREKAFF
D gene: -; J gene: TRBJ1-4; clone size: -; V gene: TRBV12-5; CDR3 DNA: TGTGCTTCCAACCACCAGGAAACTACAGGGGAAAAACTGTTTTTT; CDR3 protein: CASNHQETTGEKLFF
D gene: -; J gene: TRBJ1-5; clone size: -; V gene: TRBV7-9; CDR3 DNA: TGTGCCAGCAGCTCCGACCTGGTCGGCGGGCAGCCCCAGCATTTT; CDR3 protein: CASSSDLVGGQPQHF
D gene: TRBD2; J gene: TRBJ2-5; clone size: -; V gene: TRBV19; CDR3 DNA: TGTGCCAGTAGCAGGGCGGGAGGGCCGGAGACCCAGTACTTC; CDR3 protein: CASSRAGGPETQYF
D gene: TRBD2; J gene: TRBJ2-5; clone size: few; V gene: TRBV7-6; CDR3 DNA: TGTGCCAGCAGCCTCGGGGGACTAGCGGGCCAAGAGACCCAGTACTTC; CDR3 protein: CASSLGGLAGQETQYF
D gene: -; J gene: TRBJ1-2; clone size: -; V gene: TRBV5-1; CDR3 DNA: TGCGCCAGCAGCATACGGGGGGCAGATTCATATGGCTACACCTTC; CDR3 protein: CASSIRGADSYGYTF
D gene: TRBD2; J gene: TRBJ2-5; clone size: -; V gene: TRBV5-1; CDR3 DNA: TGCGCCAGCAGCCCCGGGGGGGCCCCTCAAGAGACCCAGTACTTC; CDR3 protein: CASSPGGAPQETQYF
D gene: -; J gene: TRBJ1-6; clone size: -; V gene: TRBV19; CDR3 DNA: TGTGCCAGTAGGCTAGGGGTCACCTCCTATAATTCACCCCTCCACTTT; CDR3 protein: CASRLGVTSYNSPLHF
D gene: -; J gene: TRBJ1-6; clone size: -; V gene: TRBV6-5; CDR3 DNA: TGTGCCAGCGGTTCCACGGGGTATAATTCACCCCTCCACTTT; CDR3 protein: CASGSTGYNSPLHF
D gene: -; J gene: TRBJ2-1; clone size: -; V gene: TRBV7-2; CDR3 DNA: TGTGCCAGCAGCCAGACAGGTGACAATGAGCAGTTCTTC; CDR3 protein: CASSQTGDNEQFF
D gene: TRBD1; J gene: TRBJ1-5; clone size: few; V gene: TRBV7-2; CDR3 DNA: TGTGCCAGCAGCTTTCAATCGGGACAGCTCAATCAGCCCCAGCATTTT; CDR3 protein: CASSFQSGQLNQPQHF
D gene: TRBD1; J gene: TRBJ1-6; clone size: -; V gene: TRBV5-1; CDR3 DNA: TGCGCCAGCAGCTCGGGACAGGGGGCGTCACCCCTCCACTTT; CDR3 protein: CASSSGQGASPLHF
D gene: -; J gene: TRBJ1-5; clone size: -; V gene: TRBV6-2/TRBV6-3; CDR3 DNA: TGTGCCAGCACCCCGGGCAAAGGAGGGTGGAATTGGAGCAATCAGCCCCAGCATTTT; CDR3 protein: CASTPGKGGWNWSNQPQHF
D gene: -; J gene: TRBJ2-5; clone size: -; V gene: TRBV27; CDR3 DNA: TGTGCCAGCAGCATCAGGGGCGCAATGGGGGCCCAGTACTTC; CDR3 protein: CASSIRGAMGAQYF
D gene: -; J gene: TRBJ1-5; clone size: -; V gene: TRBV5-6; CDR3 DNA: TGTGCCAGCAGCTTAGCACCTTCCAGCAATCAGCCCCAGCATTTT; CDR3 protein: CASSLAPSSNQPQHF
D gene: -; J gene: TRBJ2-5; clone size: -; V gene: TRBV6-6; CDR3 DNA: TGTGCCAGCAGTTACACCAGGGTCGCCACAGTCGAGACCCAGTACTTC; CDR3 protein: CASSYTRVATVETQYF
D gene: TRBD2; J gene: TRBJ2-3; clone size: -; V gene: TRBV18; CDR3 DNA: TGTGCCAGCTCCCCCGTCGCGCCTGCGGGGGTTAGCACAGATACGCAGTATTTT; CDR3 protein: CASSPVAPAGVSTDTQYF
D gene: TRBD2; J gene: TRBJ2-3; clone size: -; V gene: TRBV3-1/TRBV3-2; CDR3 DNA: TGTGCCAGCACTCAAAGCGGGAGTTGGTCAGATACGCAGTATTTT; CDR3 protein: CASTQSGSWSDTQYF
D gene: TRBD1; J gene: TRBJ1-2; clone size: -; V gene: TRBV9; CDR3 DNA: TGTGCCAGCAGCCCCAGGGGGGACAGATCCATTTCTAACTATGGCTACACCTTC; CDR3 protein: CASSPRGDRSISNYGYTF